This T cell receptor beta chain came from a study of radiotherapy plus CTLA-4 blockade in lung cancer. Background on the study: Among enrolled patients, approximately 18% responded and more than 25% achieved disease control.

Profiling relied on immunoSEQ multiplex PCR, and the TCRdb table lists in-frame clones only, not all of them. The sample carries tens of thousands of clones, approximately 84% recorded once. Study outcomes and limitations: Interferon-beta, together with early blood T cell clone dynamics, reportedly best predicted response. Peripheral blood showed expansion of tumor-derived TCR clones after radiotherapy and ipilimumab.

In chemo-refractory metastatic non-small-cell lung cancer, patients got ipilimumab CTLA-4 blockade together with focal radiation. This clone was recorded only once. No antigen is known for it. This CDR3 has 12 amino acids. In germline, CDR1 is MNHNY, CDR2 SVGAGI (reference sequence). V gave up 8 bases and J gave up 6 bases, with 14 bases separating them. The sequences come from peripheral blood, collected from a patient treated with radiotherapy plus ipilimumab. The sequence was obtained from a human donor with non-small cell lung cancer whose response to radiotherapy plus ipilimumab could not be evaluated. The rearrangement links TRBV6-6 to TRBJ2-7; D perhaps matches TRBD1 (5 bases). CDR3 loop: CASGFQGIEQYF. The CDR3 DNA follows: TGTGCCAGCGGTTTCCAGGGAATCGAGCAGTACTTC.